The next 19 T cell receptor beta chains were all read from a single sample in a study of Japanese encephalitis immunity and Zika vaccine responses (dated by TCRdb to the early 2020s). The library was made by 5' RACE. TCRdb shows the sequencer as Illumina MiSeq. TCRdb redid the processing of the public reads, applying fastp at Q25 and MiXCR, and retained in-frame beta chains. CDR3 protein sequences are deduplicated, and each keeps its most common genes and DNA. For this sample the table gives 200 to 250 distinct CDR3 sequences, of which approximately 4% were detected only once. Of the sample, 35% to 45% falls within the top ten clones. PBMCs were labeled with CellTrace CFSE and were cultured for roughly six days in RPMI containing approximately 8% human serum plus peptide pools at 0.85 to 1 ug/mL each. On a BD FACSAria, proliferating CD4 T cells were sorted without fixation as live CD56-CD19-CD16-CD3+CD4+ CFSE-low cells.

The sample was antigen-activated CD4+ T cells from blood, cultured, taken during a Zika inactivated vaccine study. The receptors here all came from an adult woman who received an inactivated Zika virus vaccine.

By share, this clonotype counts as large. The rearrangement uses TRBV18 and TRBJ1-1; D possibly corresponds to TRBD1 (5 bases). Germline CDR1 is KGHSH and CDR2 is LQKENI. V lost 2 bases to trimming and J lost 8 bases, with 12 bases between them. The CDR3 is 13 amino acids. This CDR3 is CASSPISTGEAFF. The CDR3 DNA is TGTGCCAGCTCACCAATTTCAACAGGCGAAGCTTTCTTT.

This clonotype is classed as large (0.1 to 1%). A much larger clone is a single base away; this may be a read error. J is TRBJ2-4 and V is TRBV20-1, with D uncertain. Looked up from germline, CDR1 is DFQATT and CDR2 is SNEGSKA (reference sequence). The CDR3 spans 14 residues. CDR3 amino acids: CSAREHQAKNMQYF. CDR3 in DNA: TGCAGTGCTAGAGAACACCAAGCCAAAAACATGCAGTACTTC.

By frequency in the sample, this clonotype is medium-sized. The V call is TRBV21-1, the J call TRBJ2-3; whether TRBD1, the table's D call, matches the DNA was not checked. TRBV21-1 is labeled a pseudogene. This CDR3 contains 13 residues. The CDR3 nucleotides read TGTGCCAGCACCCCCACGGGCTGCGGTACGCAGTATTTT. Amino acid sequence: CASTPTGCGTQYF.

This clonotype is hyperexpanded in the sample. Here the CDR3 reads CASSLDIGEETQYF. In DNA, the CDR3 is TGCGCCAGCAGCTTGGATATCGGGGAAGAGACCCAGTACTTC. V usage is TRBV5-1 and J usage is TRBJ2-5; a weak D match, TRBD2 (5 bases). Germline CDR1 and CDR2: SGHRS and YFSETQ. The CDR3 consists of 14 residues. With 0 bases removed from V and 3 bases from J, the gap between germline ends came to 9 bases.

Relative to its sample, this clonotype is large. CDR3 nucleotide sequence: TGCGCCAGCAGCCAGACAGAGGGCACTGAAGCTTTCTTT. It specifies CASSQTEGTEAFF. The chain carries TRBV4-3 and TRBJ1-1; D is perhaps TRBD1 (5 bases). The V gene's germline CDR1 is LGHNA and CDR2 YSLEER. V was pared by 3 bases and J by 4 bases, with 9 bases between. There are 13 residues in the CDR3.

This clonotype was recorded at least ten times. The V gene is TRBV7-2, the J gene TRBJ1-3; weak D call: TRBD1 (6 bases). Per germline, CDR1 SGHTA and CDR2 FQGNSA. The CDR3 contains 16 residues. V lost 1 base and J lost 3, with 13 bases in between. CDR3 DNA sequence: TGTGCCAGCAGCTTAGTTCTGGGGGCTGGTGGAAACACCATATATTTT. It encodes CASSLVLGAGGNTIYF.

This clonotype is labeled as medium-sized. This sequence joins TRBV5-3 and TRBJ2-5, with D perhaps TRBD2 (6 bases). TRBV5-3 is recorded as an ORF, its role being uncertain. V shed 0 bases and J shed 0 bases, with 12 bases lying between them. CDR3 size: 16 residues. CDR3: CARSLAQTRNQETQYF. CDR3 bases: TGTGCCAGAAGCTTGGCCCAGACTAGAAACCAAGAGACCCAGTACTTC.

This clonotype is classed as medium-sized (0.01 to 0.1%). The chain has TRBV20-1 and TRBJ2-1; 7 bases match TRBD2. The V gene end was trimmed by 1 base and the J gene end by 0 bases; junction bases not matched to a gene: 9. Germline V gene lookup returns CDR1 DFQATT and CDR2 SNEGSKA (reference sequence). The CDR3 has 17 residues. The CDR3 is CSARGWSRTSSYNEQFF. The CDR3 DNA is TGCAGTGCTAGAGGATGGAGTAGGACTAGCTCCTACAATGAGCAGTTCTTC.

By sample fraction, this clonotype is medium-sized. This chain uses TRBV20-1 with TRBJ1-2; 10 bases align to TRBD1. V was pared by 1 base and J by 6 bases, with 8 bases of the junction left unmatched. This CDR3 region has 15 residues. Germline V gives CDR1 DFQATT, CDR2 SNEGSKA (reference sequence). This chain's CDR3 is CSARVPRGTGDGYTF. CDR3 DNA: TGCAGTGCTAGAGTCCCCCGAGGGACAGGGGATGGCTACACCTTC.

By sample fraction, this clonotype is large. The chain links TRBV2 to TRBJ2-5; 7 nucleotides match TRBD2. Germline trimming cut 5 bases from V and 1 base from J; bases unmatched to any gene: 7. This CDR3 contains 15 residues. Germline V lookup: CDR1 SNHLY, CDR2 FYNNEI. Here the CDR3 DNA reads TGTGCCAGCAGTTTCATCCTAGCGGCCCAAGAGACCCAGTACTTC. Encoded protein: CASSFILAAQETQYF.

This clonotype is large by share. This chain links TRBV5-6 with TRBJ1-2, with unresolved D. This CDR3 comprises 13 residues. Germline V gene sequence: CDR1 SGHDT, CDR2 YYEEEE. V was trimmed by 1 base and J by 3 bases, leaving 7 bases between them. For the CDR3, the DNA is TGTGCCAGCAGCTTGCCGGGAGACTATGGCTACACCTTC. It specifies CASSLPGDYGYTF.

This clonotype is termed large. The chain links TRBV3-1 to TRBJ2-5; D is ambiguous. There are 12 residues in the CDR3. Trimming cost V 0 bases and J 4 bases, with 3 bases left between them. Looked up from germline, CDR1 is LGHDT and CDR2 is YNNKEL (reference sequence). The chain's CDR3 is CASSQDLETQYF. As DNA, the CDR3 is TGTGCCAGCAGCCAAGATTTAGAGACCCAGTACTTC.

At least ten counts were recorded for this clonotype. The chain employs TRBV7-7 and TRBJ2-2; D is perhaps TRBD1 (6 bases). This CDR3 spans 14 amino acids. In germline, CDR1 is SSHAT, CDR2 FNYEAQ (reference sequence). V lost 4 bases and J 7 bases, leaving 13 bases between the germline ends. This chain's CDR3 is CASSSIRGGGELFF. The CDR3 nucleotides read TGTGCCAGCAGCTCCATTAGAGGGGGCGGGGAGCTGTTTTTT.

The rearrangement uses TRBV18 and TRBJ1-5; D is unresolved. Germline lookup yields CDR1 KGHSH and CDR2 LQKENI. The V and J ends lost 4 bases and 0 bases respectively, with 4 bases between them. This CDR3 is 13 amino acids long. The CDR3, as DNA: TGTGCCAGCTCACTGGATAGCAATCAGCCCCAGCATTTT. Translating it yields CASSLDSNQPQHF.

By share, this clonotype counts as hyperexpanded. The chain uses TRBV4-3 and TRBJ1-3; D gene uncertain. The V and J ends lost 1 base and 0 bases respectively, with 7 bases between them. This CDR3 contains 15 residues. Germline V gene lookup returns CDR1 LGHNA and CDR2 YSLEER. The CDR3 sequence is CASSQAGGSGNTIYF. The CDR3 DNA follows: TGCGCCAGCAGCCAAGCAGGCGGCTCTGGAAACACCATATATTTT.

By frequency in the sample, this clonotype is medium-sized. V usage is TRBV6-6 and J usage is TRBJ2-1; D is unresolved. V was clipped by 8 bases and J by 0 bases, with 8 bases between them. Germline lookup yields CDR1 MNHNY and CDR2 SVGAGI (reference sequence). The CDR3 loop spans 13 amino acids. CDR3 DNA: TGTGCCAGCCGGGTGGGCTCCTACAATGAGCAGTTCTTC. It translates to CASRVGSYNEQFF.

By share of the sample, this clonotype is large. The V and J genes are TRBV30 and TRBJ2-5, with D hard to call. CDR3 length: 12 residues. The V end was cut by 0 bases, the J end by 5 bases, with 7 bases between. Germline loops: CDR1 GTSNPN, CDR2 SVGIG (reference sequence). The CDR3, as DNA: TGTGCCTGGAGTGTACTTGGGGAGACCCAGTACTTC. Encoded protein: CAWSVLGETQYF.

This clonotype has ten or more counts. The chain recombines TRBV12-3 or TRBV12-4 with TRBJ2-3, with D possibly matching TRBD2 (6 bases). This CDR3 contains 15 residues. Trimming shortened V by 6 bases and J by 4 bases, and 17 bases separated the two germline ends. Here the CDR3 reads CASSLSGQGSDTQYF. The CDR3 DNA sequence: TGTGCCAGCAGCCTAAGCGGGCAGGGTTCAGATACGCAGTATTTT.

This chain links TRBV19 with TRBJ1-5; 8 positions agree with TRBD1. The germline CDR1 and CDR2 sequences are LNHDA and SQIVND (reference sequence). V shed 1 base, J shed 2 bases, and the junction held 1 base outside the gene matches. The CDR3 spans 15 residues. The CDR3 region is CASSIATGGNQPQHF. DNA of the CDR3: TGTGCCAGTAGTATAGCGACAGGGGGCAATCAGCCCCAGCATTTT.